This TCR beta chain came from a study of blood T cell repertoires in COVID-19. At the level of the study: Donors in the United States, Italy and Spain gave samples during acute or convalescent COVID-19.

Sequencing used immunoSEQ multiplex PCR; TCRdb keeps in-frame clones, though not all of them. The table includes nearly 250,000 clones, about 84% detected once. Germline CDR1 reads SEHNR; CDR2 reads FQNEAQ (reference sequence). This CDR3 is built from 15 residues. J lost 3 bases, V lost 5 bases, and 6 bases had no gene match. Cohorts were based on clinical histories the participants reported. Cohort 3 recovery required two negative PCRs, clearance, or symptom resolution. The receptor's source is a woman between 50 and 59 years old who had recovered from COVID-19. The genes are TRBV7-9 and TRBJ2-2, with TRBD1 matching 7 bases. The sample taken for sequencing was PBMCs or T cells enriched from blood (not recorded which). The CDR3 sequence is CASSLTGVDTGELFF. CDR3 sequence (DNA): TGTGCCAGCAGCCTCACAGGGGTTGACACCGGGGAGCTGTTTTTT.